Listed below are T cell receptor beta chains from one sample, sequenced in a study of cytomegalovirus exposure and HLA in healthy donors. Generated by immunoSEQ multiplex PCR, the TCRdb table keeps only in-frame clones and is missing some. The sample carries fewer than 100,000 clones, approximately 94% recorded once. What was sequenced was PBMCs. Source of these receptors: a woman aged 18-35 years in good health and CMV-seropositive. Each CDR3 is given with its conserved first and last residue. A D gene is named only where the DNA matches it firmly. Size values are once, few and many counts, or a class for expanded clones, and some rows have none.

V	J	size	D	CDR3	DNA
TRBV5-1	TRBJ2-2	NA	TRBD2	CASSSTSGRAGELFF	TGCGCCAGCAGCTCGACTAGCGGGAGGGCCGGGGAGCTGTTTTTT
TRBV29-1	TRBJ1-1	NA	NA	CSVGGIGTEAFF	TGCAGCGTTGGAGGGATAGGTACTGAAGCTTTCTTT
TRBV11-2	TRBJ2-5	NA	TRBD2	CASSLGLAETQYF	TGTGCCAGCAGCCTCGGACTAGCGGAGACCCAGTACTTC
TRBV7-6	TRBJ2-3	NA	TRBD1	CASSLAVTGGTDTQYF	TGTGCCAGCAGCTTAGCGGTGACAGGGGGAACAGATACGCAGTATTTT
TRBV11-3	TRBJ2-1	NA	TRBD2	CASSWGREGPLNEQFF	TGTGCCAGCAGCTGGGGTCGGGAGGGCCCTTTGAATGAGCAGTTCTTC
TRBV7-6	TRBJ2-1	NA	NA	CASSLGRYNEQFF	TGTGCCAGCAGCTTAGGCAGATACAATGAGCAGTTCTTC
TRBV7-9	TRBJ1-1	NA	NA	CASKKTPNTEAFF	TGTGCCAGCAAGAAAACACCGAACACTGAAGCTTTCTTT
TRBV9	TRBJ1-1	NA	NA	CASSVVTGNTEAFF	TGTGCCAGCAGCGTAGTAACGGGGAACACTGAAGCTTTCTTT
TRBV7-6	TRBJ1-2	NA	TRBD1	CASSLRQGVNYGYTF	TGTGCCAGCAGCTTAAGACAGGGTGTTAACTATGGCTACACCTTC
TRBV18	TRBJ2-6	NA	NA	CASSPRVTGANVLTF	TGTGCCAGCTCTCCTCGGGTAACCGGGGCCAACGTCCTGACTTTC
TRBV15	TRBJ1-1	NA	NA	CATSSRGVGTEAFF	TGTGCCACCAGCAGCAGGGGAGTGGGCACTGAAGCTTTCTTT
TRBV23-1	TRBJ2-7	NA	TRBD1	CASSQYRDRGRGPPYAYEQYF	TGCGCCAGCAGTCAATACCGGGACAGGGGGCGCGGCCCCCCCTACGCCTACGAGCAGTACTTC
TRBV5-6	TRBJ1-3	NA	NA	CASSLAVAGTGNTIYF	TGTGCCAGCAGCTTGGCGGTGGCAGGCACTGGAAACACCATATATTTT
TRBV27	TRBJ2-2	NA	NA	CASSFLPGQPGGLFF	TGTGCCAGCAGTTTCCTTCCCGGCCAGCCCGGAGGGCTGTTTTTT
TRBV18	TRBJ2-3	NA	NA	CASSPPSSGTDTQYF	TGTGCCAGCTCACCACCGAGTTCGGGCACAGATACGCAGTATTTT
TRBV7-9	TRBJ2-5	NA	NA	CASSLTEYQETQYF	TGTGCCAGCAGCTTGACAGAATACCAAGAGACCCAGTACTTC
TRBV11-2	TRBJ2-1	NA	TRBD1	CASSFLGTEVTNEQFF	TGTGCCAGCAGCTTTCTCGGGACAGAAGTTACGAATGAGCAGTTCTTC
TRBV11-3	TRBJ2-1	NA	TRBD2	CASSVLAGGPRFF	TGTGCCAGCAGCGTACTAGCGGGGGGGCCTAGGTTCTTC
TRBV29-1	TRBJ2-6	NA	NA	CSVDGAGGANVLTF	TGCAGCGTTGATGGGGCGGGGGGGGCCAACGTCCTGACTTTC
TRBV9	TRBJ1-2	NA	NA	CASSVRDVPGGGYTF	TGTGCCAGCAGCGTAAGGGACGTCCCGGGGGGAGGCTACACCTTC
TRBV5-1	TRBJ1-4	NA	NA	CASSLLEGSEKLFF	TGCGCCAGCAGCTTGCTGGAGGGGAGTGAAAAACTGTTTTTT
TRBV20-1	TRBJ1-1	NA	NA	CSARLNTEAFF	TGCAGTGCTAGACTAAACACTGAAGCTTTCTTT
TRBV5-1	TRBJ2-7	once	NA	CASSLVAGYEQYF	TGCGCCAGCAGCTTGGTGGCGGGCTACGAGCAGTACTTC
TRBV27	TRBJ1-1	NA	TRBD1	CASRAYRGGTEAFF	TGTGCCAGCAGGGCCTACAGGGGCGGGACTGAAGCTTTCTTT
TRBV11-3	TRBJ2-7	NA	TRBD1	CASSKRTGGSEEQYF	TGTGCCAGCAGCAAACGTACAGGGGGATCCGAGGAGCAGTACTTC
TRBV18	TRBJ2-4	NA	NA	CASSPTAPDSQNIQYF	TGTGCCAGCTCACCTACCGCGCCAGACAGCCAAAACATTCAGTACTTC
TRBV28	TRBJ1-4	NA	NA	CASSLFGVKATNEKLFF	TGTGCCAGCAGTTTATTCGGGGTAAAAGCAACTAATGAAAAACTGTTTTTT